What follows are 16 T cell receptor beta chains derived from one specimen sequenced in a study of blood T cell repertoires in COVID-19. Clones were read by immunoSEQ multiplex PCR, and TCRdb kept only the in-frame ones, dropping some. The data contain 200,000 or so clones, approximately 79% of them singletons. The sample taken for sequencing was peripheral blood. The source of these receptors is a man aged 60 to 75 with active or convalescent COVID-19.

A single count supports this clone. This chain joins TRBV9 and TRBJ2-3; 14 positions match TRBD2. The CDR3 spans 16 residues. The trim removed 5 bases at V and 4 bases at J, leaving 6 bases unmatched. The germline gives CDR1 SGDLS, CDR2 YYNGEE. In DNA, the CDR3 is TGTGCCAGCAGTTGGGGACTAGCGGGAGAGGCAGATACGCAGTATTTT. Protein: CASSWGLAGEADTQYF.

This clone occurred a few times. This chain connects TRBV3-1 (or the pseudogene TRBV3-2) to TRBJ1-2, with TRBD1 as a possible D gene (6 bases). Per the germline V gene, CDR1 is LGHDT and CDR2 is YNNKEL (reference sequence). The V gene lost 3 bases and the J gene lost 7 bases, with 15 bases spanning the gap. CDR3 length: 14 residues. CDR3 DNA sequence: TGTGCCAGCAGCCAGGGTTACGGGACAAGTGGCTACACCTTC. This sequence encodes CASSQGYGTSGYTF.

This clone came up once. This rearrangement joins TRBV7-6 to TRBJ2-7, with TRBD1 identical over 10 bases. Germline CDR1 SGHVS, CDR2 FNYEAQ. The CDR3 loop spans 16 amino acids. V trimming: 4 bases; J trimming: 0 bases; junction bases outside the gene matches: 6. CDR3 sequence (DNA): TGTGCCAGCAGCTCGGGACAGGGGATGAGCTCCTACGAGCAGTACTTC. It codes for CASSSGQGMSSYEQYF.

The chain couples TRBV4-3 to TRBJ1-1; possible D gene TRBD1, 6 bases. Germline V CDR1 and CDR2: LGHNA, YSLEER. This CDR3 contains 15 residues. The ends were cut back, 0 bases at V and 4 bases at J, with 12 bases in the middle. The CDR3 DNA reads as TGCGCCAGCAGCCAAGATCGCAGGGGTGGCACTGAAGCTTTCTTT. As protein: CASSQDRRGGTEAFF.

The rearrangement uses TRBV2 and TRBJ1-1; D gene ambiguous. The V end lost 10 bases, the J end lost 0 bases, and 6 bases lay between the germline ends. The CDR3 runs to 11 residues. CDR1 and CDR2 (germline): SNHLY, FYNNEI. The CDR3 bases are TGTGCCACACAGTTGAACACTGAAGCTTTCTTT. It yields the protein CATQLNTEAFF.

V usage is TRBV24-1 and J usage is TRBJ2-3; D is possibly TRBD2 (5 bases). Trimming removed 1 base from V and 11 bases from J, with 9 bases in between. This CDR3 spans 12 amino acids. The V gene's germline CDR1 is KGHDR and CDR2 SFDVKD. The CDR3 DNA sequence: TGTGCCACCAGTGATTTTGACGGGGAGCAGTATTTT. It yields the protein CATSDFDGEQYF.

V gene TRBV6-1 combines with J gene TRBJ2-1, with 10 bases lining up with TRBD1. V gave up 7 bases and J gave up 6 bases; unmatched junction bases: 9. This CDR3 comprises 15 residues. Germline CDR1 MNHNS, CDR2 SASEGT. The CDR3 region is CASINRDRGTNEQFF. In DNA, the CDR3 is TGTGCCAGCATTAACCGGGACAGGGGCACCAATGAGCAGTTCTTC.

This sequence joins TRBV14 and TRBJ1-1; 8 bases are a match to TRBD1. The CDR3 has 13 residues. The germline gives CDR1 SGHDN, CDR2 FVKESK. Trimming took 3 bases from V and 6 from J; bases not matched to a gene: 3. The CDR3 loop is CASSQDRVAEAFF. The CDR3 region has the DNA TGTGCCAGCAGCCAGGACAGGGTGGCTGAAGCTTTCTTT.

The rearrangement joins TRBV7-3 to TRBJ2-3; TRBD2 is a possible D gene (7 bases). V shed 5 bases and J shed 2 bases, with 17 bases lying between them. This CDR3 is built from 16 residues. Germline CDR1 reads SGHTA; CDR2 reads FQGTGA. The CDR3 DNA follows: TGTGCCAGCAGCAAACAGGGAGGGGGTTACACAGATACGCAGTATTTT. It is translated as CASSKQGGGYTDTQYF.

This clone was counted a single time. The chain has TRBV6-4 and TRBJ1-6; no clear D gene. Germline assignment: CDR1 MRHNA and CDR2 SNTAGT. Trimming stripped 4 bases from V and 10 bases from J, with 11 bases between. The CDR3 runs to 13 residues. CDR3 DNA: TGTGCCAGCAGTGCCTCCCGGGAATCACCCCTCCACTTT. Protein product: CASSASRESPLHF.

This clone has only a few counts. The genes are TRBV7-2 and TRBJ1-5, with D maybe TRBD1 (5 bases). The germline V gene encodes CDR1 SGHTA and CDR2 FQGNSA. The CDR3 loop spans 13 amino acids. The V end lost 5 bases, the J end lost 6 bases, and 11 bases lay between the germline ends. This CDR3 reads CASSTTQGQPQHF. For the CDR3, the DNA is TGTGCCAGCAGCACAACTCAGGGTCAGCCCCAGCATTTT.

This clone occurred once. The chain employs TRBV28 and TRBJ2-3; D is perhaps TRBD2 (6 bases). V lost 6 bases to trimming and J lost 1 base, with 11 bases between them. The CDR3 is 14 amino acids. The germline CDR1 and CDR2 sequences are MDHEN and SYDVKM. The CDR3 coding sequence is TGTGCCAGCAGCCCGGGAGTCCGCACAGATACGCAGTATTTT. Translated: CASSPGVRTDTQYF.

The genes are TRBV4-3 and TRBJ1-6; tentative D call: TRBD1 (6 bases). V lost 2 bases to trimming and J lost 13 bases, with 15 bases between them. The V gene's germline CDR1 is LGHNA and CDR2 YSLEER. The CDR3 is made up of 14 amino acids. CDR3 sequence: CASSQYRQVVPLHF. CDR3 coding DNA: TGCGCCAGCAGCCAATACAGACAGGTTGTGCCCCTCCACTTT.

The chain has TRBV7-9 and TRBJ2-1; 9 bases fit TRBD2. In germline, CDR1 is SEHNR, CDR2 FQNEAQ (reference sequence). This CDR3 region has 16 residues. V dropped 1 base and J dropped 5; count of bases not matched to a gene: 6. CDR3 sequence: CASSLDWAGGDNEQFF. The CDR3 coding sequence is TGTGCCAGCAGCTTAGATTGGGCGGGAGGGGACAATGAGCAGTTCTTC.

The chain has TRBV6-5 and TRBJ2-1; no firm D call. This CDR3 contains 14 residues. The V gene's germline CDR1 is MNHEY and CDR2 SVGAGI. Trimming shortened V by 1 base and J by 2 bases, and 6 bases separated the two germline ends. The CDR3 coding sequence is TGTGCCAGCAGTTACTTTCCAGCCTACAATGAGCAGTTCTTC. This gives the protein CASSYFPAYNEQFF.

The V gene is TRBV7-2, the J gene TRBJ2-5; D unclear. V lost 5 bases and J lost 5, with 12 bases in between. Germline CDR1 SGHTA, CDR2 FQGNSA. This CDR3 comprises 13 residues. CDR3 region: CASSRGTKETQYF. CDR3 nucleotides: TGTGCCAGCAGCCGAGGTACCAAGGAGACCCAGTACTTC. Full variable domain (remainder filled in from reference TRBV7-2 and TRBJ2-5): GAGVSQSPSNKVTEKGKDVELRCDPISGHTALYWYRQSLGQGLEFLIYFQGNSAPDKSGLPSDRFSAERTGGSVSTLTIQRTQQEDSAVYLCASSRGTKETQYFGPGTRLLVL.